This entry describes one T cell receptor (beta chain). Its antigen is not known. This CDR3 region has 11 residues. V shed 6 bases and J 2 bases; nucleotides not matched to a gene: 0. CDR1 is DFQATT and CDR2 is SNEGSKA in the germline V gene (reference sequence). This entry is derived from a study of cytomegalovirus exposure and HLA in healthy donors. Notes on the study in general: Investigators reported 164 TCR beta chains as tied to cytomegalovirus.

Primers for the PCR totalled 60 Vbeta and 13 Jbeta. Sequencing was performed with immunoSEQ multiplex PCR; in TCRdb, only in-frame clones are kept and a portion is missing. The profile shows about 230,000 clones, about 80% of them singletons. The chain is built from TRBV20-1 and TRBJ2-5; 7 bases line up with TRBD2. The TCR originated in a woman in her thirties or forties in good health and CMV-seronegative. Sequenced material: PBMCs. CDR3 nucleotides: TGCAGTGCGGGGGGGCAAGAGACCCAGTACTTC. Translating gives CSAGGQETQYF.